This T cell receptor (beta chain) was sequenced for a study of shared clonotypes between healthy human individuals. Notes on the study in general: The study generally estimated greater richness for naive than memory subsets.

Genomic DNA from each subset was divided evenly over several immunoSEQ plates. Libraries were prepared by immunoSEQ multiplex PCR; TCRdb keeps only in-frame clonotypes and omits some of them. This table has roughly 590,000 clones, nearly 97% appearing once. This CDR3 region has 12 residues. V was clipped by 5 bases and J by 5 bases, with 8 bases between them. Germline V CDR1 and CDR2: SGHRS, YFSETQ. Notes on this clone: Its antigen is still unknown.

Naive-designated CD8 cells lacked CD45RO, were positively enriched for CCR7, and omitted terminally differentiated effector memory CD45RA+ cells. What was sequenced was naive CD8+ T cells sorted from blood. The receptor comes from a woman aged 25 to 45 in good health. The chain joins TRBV5-1 to TRBJ2-1; D is possibly TRBD2 (5 bases). In DNA, the CDR3 is TGCGCCAGCAGGAGGGTCCACAATGAGCAGTTCTTC. Translating gives CASRRVHNEQFF.